These 8 T cell receptor beta chains share one sample of origin, sequenced in a study of blood T cell repertoires in COVID-19. Measured with immunoSEQ multiplex PCR; TCRdb has only the in-frame clones, and not every one. The data hold 270,000 or so clones, with about nine tenths observed a single time. Sequenced material: peripheral blood. The receptors stem from a woman between 25 and 40 years old with COVID-19, enrolled during active disease.

The chain joins TRBV3-1 (or the pseudogene TRBV3-2) to TRBJ2-3; 10 nucleotides match TRBD2. This CDR3 is built from 15 residues. The J segment lost 5 bases and the V segment lost 1 base, leaving 3 bases of the junction unmatched. Germline assignment: CDR1 LGHDT and CDR2 YNNKEL (reference sequence). The CDR3, as DNA: TGTGCCAGCAGCCAAGGAACTAGCGGGGTAGATACGCAGTATTTT. Protein sequence: CASSQGTSGVDTQYF.

The chain employs TRBV29-1 and TRBJ2-7, with 9 bases that match TRBD1. The CDR3 runs 14 residues. The trim removed 3 bases at V and 0 bases at J, leaving 3 bases unmatched. The V gene's germline CDR1 is SQVTM and CDR2 ANQGSEA. CDR3 region: CSVEDRGGSYEQYF. CDR3 sequence (DNA): TGCAGCGTTGAGGACAGGGGTGGCTCCTACGAGCAGTACTTC.

J is TRBJ2-7 and V is TRBV14, with 8 bases fitting TRBD1. Germline V gene data show CDR1 as SGHDN and CDR2 as FVKESK. J gave up 3 bases and V 1 base, and 5 bases lay outside the gene matches. This CDR3 has 15 amino acids. The CDR3, as DNA: TGTGCCAGCAGCCAAGGACAGGGGCCCTACTACGAGCAGTACTTC. Translating it yields CASSQGQGPYYEQYF.

This sequence joins TRBV5-6 and TRBJ1-5, with 7 bases that match TRBD1. V was clipped by 4 bases and J by 2 bases; unmatched bases: 9. The CDR3 is 16 amino acids. Per the germline V gene, CDR1 is SGHDT and CDR2 is YYEEEE. The CDR3 loop reads CASSPRQGGGNQPQHF. The DNA for the CDR3 is TGTGCCAGCAGCCCCCGACAGGGAGGAGGCAATCAGCCCCAGCATTTT.

This clone was detected once. This sequence joins TRBV5-1 and TRBJ1-1, with 10 nucleotides matching TRBD1. Losses at the gene ends were 2 bases for V and 11 bases for J; bases not matched to a gene: 6. The CDR3 loop spans 13 amino acids. Germline CDR1 reads SGHRS; CDR2 reads YFSETQ. In DNA, the CDR3 is TGCGCCAGCAGCTTAGGGACAGGGGTTGAGGCTTTCTTT. This sequence encodes CASSLGTGVEAFF.

The chain is built from TRBV7-8 and TRBJ2-5; TRBD1 is a possible D gene (5 bases). There are 16 residues in the CDR3. From germline, CDR1 is SGHVS and CDR2 FQNEAQ. The V and J ends lost 5 bases and 2 bases respectively, with 18 bases between them. Here the CDR3 DNA reads TGTGCCAGCAGCCCTAGGGTGGTTCGACAGCAAGAGACCCAGTACTTC. Its protein is CASSPRVVRQQETQYF.

This clone was seen more than once but under ten times. This sequence joins TRBV3-1 (or the pseudogene TRBV3-2) and TRBJ1-4; D may be TRBD1 (5 bases). Trimming pared 4 bases from V and 6 bases from J, leaving 9 bases between. The CDR3 is 13 residues long. Germline CDR1 LGHDT, CDR2 YNNKEL (reference sequence). This CDR3 is CASSRGVYEKLFF. The CDR3 bases are TGTGCCAGCAGCCGGGGCGTCTATGAAAAACTGTTTTTT.

J is TRBJ1-2 and V is TRBV12-3 or TRBV12-4; D is possibly TRBD1 (6 bases). The V end lost 6 bases, the J end lost 8 bases, and 13 bases lay between the germline ends. CDR3 length: 12 amino acids. CDR3: CASSLGDTGYTF. The CDR3 DNA follows: TGTGCCAGCAGCCTGGGGGACACAGGCTACACCTTC.